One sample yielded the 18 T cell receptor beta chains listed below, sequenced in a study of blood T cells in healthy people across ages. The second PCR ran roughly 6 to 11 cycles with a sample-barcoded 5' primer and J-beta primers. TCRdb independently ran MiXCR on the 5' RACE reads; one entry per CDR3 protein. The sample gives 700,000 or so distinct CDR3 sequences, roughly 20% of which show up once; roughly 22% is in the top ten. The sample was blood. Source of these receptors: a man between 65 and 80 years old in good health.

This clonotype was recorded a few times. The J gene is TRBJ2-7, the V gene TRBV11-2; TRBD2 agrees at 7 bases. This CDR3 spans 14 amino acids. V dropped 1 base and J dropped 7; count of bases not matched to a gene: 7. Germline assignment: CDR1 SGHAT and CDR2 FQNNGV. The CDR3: CASSLAGGIWEQYV. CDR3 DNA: TGTGCCAGCAGCTTAGCGGGAGGAATCTGGGAGCAGTACGTC.

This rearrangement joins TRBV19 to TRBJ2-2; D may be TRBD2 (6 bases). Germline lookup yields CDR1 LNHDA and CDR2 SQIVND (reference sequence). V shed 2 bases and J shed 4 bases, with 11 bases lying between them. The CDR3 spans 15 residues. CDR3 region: CASSITPTSTGELFF. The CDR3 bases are TGTGCCAGTAGTATAACCCCGACTAGCACCGGGGAGCTGTTTTTT.

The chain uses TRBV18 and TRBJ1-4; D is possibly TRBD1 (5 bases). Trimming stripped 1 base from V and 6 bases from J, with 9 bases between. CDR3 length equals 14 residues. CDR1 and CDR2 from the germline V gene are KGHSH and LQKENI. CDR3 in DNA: TGTGCCAGCTCACCACAGGGGCGGCATGAAAAACTGTTTTTT. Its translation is CASSPQGRHEKLFF.

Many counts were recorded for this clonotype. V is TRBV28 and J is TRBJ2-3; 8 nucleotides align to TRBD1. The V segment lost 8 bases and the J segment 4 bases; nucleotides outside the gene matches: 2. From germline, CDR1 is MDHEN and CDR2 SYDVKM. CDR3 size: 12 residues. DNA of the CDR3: TGTGCCAGCGGACAGGGCGCAGATACGCAGTATTTT. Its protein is CASGQGADTQYF.

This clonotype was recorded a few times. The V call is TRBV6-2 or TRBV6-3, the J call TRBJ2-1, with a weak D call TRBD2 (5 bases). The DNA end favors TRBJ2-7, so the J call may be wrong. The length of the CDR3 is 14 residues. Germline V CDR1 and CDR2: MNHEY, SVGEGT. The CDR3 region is CASSYRGGSYEQYV. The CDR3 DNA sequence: TGTGCCAGCAGTTATAGAGGAGGTTCCTACGAGCAGTACGTC.

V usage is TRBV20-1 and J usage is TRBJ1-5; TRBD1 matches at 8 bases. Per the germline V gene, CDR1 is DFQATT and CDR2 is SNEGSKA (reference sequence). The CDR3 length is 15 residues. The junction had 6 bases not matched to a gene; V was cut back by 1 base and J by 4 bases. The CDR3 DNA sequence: TGCAGTGCTAGAGCAGGGGGCGCTGGGAATCAGCCCCAGCATTTT. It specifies CSARAGGAGNQPQHF.

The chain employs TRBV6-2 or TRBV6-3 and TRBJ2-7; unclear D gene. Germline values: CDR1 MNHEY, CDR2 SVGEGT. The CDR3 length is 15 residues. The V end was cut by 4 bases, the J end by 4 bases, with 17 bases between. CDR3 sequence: CASSSNYDQFYEQYF. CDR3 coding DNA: TGTGCCAGCAGTTCCAATTACGACCAGTTTTACGAGCAGTACTTC.

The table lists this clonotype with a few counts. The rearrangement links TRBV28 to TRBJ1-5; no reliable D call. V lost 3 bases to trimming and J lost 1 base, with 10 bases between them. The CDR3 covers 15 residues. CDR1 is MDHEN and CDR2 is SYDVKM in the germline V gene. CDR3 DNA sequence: TGTGCCAGCAGTTTCAGCGCGGGGAGCAATCAGCCCCAGCATTTT. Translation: CASSFSAGSNQPQHF.

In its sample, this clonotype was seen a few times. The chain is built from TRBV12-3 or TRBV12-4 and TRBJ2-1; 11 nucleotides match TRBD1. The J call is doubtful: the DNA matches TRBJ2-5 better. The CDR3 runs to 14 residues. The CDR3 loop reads CASSYRDRGGTQYF. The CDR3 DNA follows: TGTGCCAGCAGCTACCGGGACAGGGGGGGGACCCAGTACTTC.

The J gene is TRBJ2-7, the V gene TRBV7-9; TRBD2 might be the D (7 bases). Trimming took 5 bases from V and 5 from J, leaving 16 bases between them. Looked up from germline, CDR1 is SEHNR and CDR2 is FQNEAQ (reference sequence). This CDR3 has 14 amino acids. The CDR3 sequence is CASSLSRGANEQYF. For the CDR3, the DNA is TGTGCCAGCAGCCTGAGTCGGGGGGCGAACGAGCAGTACTTC.

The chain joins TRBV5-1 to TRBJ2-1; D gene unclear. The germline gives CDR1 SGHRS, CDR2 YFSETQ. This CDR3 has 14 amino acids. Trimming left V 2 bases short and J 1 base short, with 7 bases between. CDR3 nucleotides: TGCGCCAGCAGCTTCATGGGTTCCTACAATGAGCAGTTCTTC. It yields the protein CASSFMGSYNEQFF.

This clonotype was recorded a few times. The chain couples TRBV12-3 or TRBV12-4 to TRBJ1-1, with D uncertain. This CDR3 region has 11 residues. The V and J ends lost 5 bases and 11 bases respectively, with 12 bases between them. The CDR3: CASSLRVEAFF. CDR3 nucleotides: TGTGCCAGCAGTCTAAGGGTCGAGGCTTTCTTT.

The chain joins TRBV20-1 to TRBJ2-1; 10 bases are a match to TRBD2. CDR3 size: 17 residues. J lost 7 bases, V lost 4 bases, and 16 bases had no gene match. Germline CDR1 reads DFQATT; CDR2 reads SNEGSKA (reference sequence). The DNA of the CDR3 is TGCAGTGCTACAATCGGACTAGCGGAAGTTCTATTGAATGAGCAGTTCTTC. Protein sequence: CSATIGLAEVLLNEQFF.

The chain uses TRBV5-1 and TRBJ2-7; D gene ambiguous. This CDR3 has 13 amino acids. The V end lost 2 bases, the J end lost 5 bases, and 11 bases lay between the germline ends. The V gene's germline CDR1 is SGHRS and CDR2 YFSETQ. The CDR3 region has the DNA TGCGCCAGCAGCTTTGATTTACCTGACGAGCAGTACTTC. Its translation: CASSFDLPDEQYF.

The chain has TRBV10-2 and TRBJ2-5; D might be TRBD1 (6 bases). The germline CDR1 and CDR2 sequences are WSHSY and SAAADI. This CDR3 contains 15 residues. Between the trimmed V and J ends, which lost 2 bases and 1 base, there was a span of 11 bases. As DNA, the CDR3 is TGCGCCAGCAGTGAGACCGGGACACTCCAAGAGACCCAGTACTTC. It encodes CASSETGTLQETQYF.

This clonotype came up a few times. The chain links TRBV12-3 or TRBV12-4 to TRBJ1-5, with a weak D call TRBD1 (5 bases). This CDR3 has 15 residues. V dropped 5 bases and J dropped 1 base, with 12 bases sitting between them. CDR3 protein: CASSGPGTSNQPQHF. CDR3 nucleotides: TGTGCCAGCAGTGGCCCCGGGACGAGCAATCAGCCCCAGCATTTT.

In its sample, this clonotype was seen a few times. The CDR3 DNA reads as TGTGCCAGCAGCCCCCACACGGACACTGAAGCTTTCTTT. This gives the protein CASSPHTDTEAFF. V is TRBV12-3 or TRBV12-4 and J is TRBJ1-1; D gene ambiguous. There are 13 residues in the CDR3. The V end was cut by 6 bases, the J end by 3 bases, with 11 bases between.

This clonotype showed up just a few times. The CDR3 is CASSPRGTGTLHSNQPQHF. The DNA for the CDR3 is TGTGCCAGCAGCCCGAGGGGGACAGGGACCCTCCATAGCAATCAGCCCCAGCATTTT. This chain links TRBV12-3 or TRBV12-4 with TRBJ1-5; 9 positions match TRBD1. The CDR3 totals 19 residues. Trimming at V came to 6 bases and at J to 0 bases, leaving 15 bases not matched to a gene.